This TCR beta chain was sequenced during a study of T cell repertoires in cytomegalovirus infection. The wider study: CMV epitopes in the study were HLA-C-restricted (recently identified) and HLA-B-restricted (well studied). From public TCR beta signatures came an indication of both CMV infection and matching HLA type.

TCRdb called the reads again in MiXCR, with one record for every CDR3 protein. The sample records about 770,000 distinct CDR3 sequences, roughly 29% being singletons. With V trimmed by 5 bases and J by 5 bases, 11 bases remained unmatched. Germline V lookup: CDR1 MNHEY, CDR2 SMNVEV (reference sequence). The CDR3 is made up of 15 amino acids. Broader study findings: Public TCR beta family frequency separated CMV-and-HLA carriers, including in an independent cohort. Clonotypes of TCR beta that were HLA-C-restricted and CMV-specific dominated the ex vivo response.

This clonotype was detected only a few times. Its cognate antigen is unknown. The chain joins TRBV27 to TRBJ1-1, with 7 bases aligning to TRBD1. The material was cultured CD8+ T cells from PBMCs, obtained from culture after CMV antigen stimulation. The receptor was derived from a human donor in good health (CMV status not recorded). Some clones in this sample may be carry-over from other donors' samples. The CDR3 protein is CASSSPVTGNTEAFF. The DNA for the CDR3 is TGTGCCAGCAGTAGCCCAGTGACAGGGAATACTGAAGCTTTCTTT.